This TCR beta chain was found in a study of blood T cell repertoires in COVID-19. Study details: Italy, Spain and the United States were the sources of the convalescent and acute COVID-19 samples. From T cells, B-cell-depleted T cells, or PBMCs came the material, which was cDNA or gDNA.

CDR3 length: 17 amino acids. V shed 5 bases, J shed 5 bases, and the junction held 13 bases outside the gene matches. From germline, CDR1 is KGHSH and CDR2 LQKENI. Sequencing used immunoSEQ multiplex PCR; TCRdb keeps in-frame clones, though not all of them. The sample lists about 240,000 clones; around 84% were seen once. Sequenced material: peripheral blood. The receptor's source is a woman aged 70-85 years with active or convalescent COVID-19. The chain employs TRBV18 and TRBJ2-3, with 10 bases matching TRBD2. The CDR3, as DNA: TGTGCCAGCTCAGCCCCTCTGAGCGGGGGGGCTCGAGATACGCAGTATTTT. Its protein is CASSAPLSGGARDTQYF.